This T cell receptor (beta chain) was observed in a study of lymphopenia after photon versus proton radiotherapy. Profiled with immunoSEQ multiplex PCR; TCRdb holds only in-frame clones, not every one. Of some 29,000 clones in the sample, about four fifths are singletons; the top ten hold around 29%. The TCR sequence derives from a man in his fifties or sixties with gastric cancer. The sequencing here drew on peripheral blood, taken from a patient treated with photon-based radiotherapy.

The CDR3 bases are TGTGCCAGCAGCAACCAGCGGGGGCCACTTAGGAGCTCCTACAATGAGCAGTTCTTC. This translates into CASSNQRGPLRSSYNEQFF. This sequence joins TRBV21-1 and TRBJ2-1; the listed D gene, TRBD2, was not tested against the DNA. TRBV21-1 is a documented pseudogene. The CDR3 consists of 19 residues.